Listed here are 10 T cell receptor beta chains from one sample, sequenced in a study of vaccination and CD4 T cells after COVID-19. Treatment here: approximately 10-day PBMC culture with coronavirus spike peptide pools or control peptides (ViraFEST assay). These receptors' targets are unknown. Sequenced with the Oncomine TCR Beta short-read assay was DNA taken from cultured CD4+ T cells. TCRdb redid the calling of the PCR reads with MiXCR, one entry per CDR3 protein. In the table there are 3,600 or so distinct CDR3 sequences, roughly a sixth of which are singletons. Material: CD4+ T cells from blood, cultured in vitro. These receptors originate from a human donor who had recovered from COVID-19.

This clonotype ranks as medium-sized. This chain links TRBV20-1 with TRBJ1-5, with 7 bases identical to TRBD1. V shed 5 bases and J 4 bases; nucleotides not matched to a gene: 5. This CDR3 has 13 residues. CDR1 and CDR2 (germline): DFQATT, SNEGSKA (reference sequence). The CDR3 sequence is CSALTQGNQPQHF. The CDR3 DNA is TGCAGTGCTCTTACACAGGGGAATCAGCCCCAGCATTTT.

This chain joins TRBV25-1 and TRBJ2-7; tentatively, D is TRBD2 (6 bases). This CDR3 is 13 amino acids long. V lost 6 bases, J lost 1 base, and 10 bases lay in between. Germline assignment: CDR1 MGHDK and CDR2 SYGVNS. The chain's CDR3 is CASRTSGSYEQYF. CDR3 DNA: TGTGCCAGCAGGACTAGTGGGTCCTACGAGCAGTACTTC.

This clonotype showed up just a few times. The chain is built from TRBV5-3 and TRBJ1-1; the match to TRBD1 covers 7 bases. TRBV5-3 is identified as an open reading frame with a role that is uncertain. Trimming cost V 4 bases and J 0 bases; bases outside gene matches: 9. CDR3 size: 16 residues. The CDR3 sequence: CARSTRQGFMNTEAFF. CDR3 DNA: TGTGCCAGAAGCACCCGACAGGGTTTCATGAACACTGAAGCTTTCTTT.

This clonotype was observed a handful of times. The chain has TRBV19 and TRBJ1-5, with unresolved D. V shed 5 bases and J shed 3 bases, with 11 bases lying between them. This CDR3 is built from 14 residues. Germline V CDR1 and CDR2: LNHDA, SQIVND (reference sequence). CDR3 loop: CASSSPIPNQPQHF. The CDR3 region has the DNA TGTGCCAGTAGTTCGCCGATACCCAATCAGCCCCAGCATTTT.

There are a few counts of this clonotype. The chain couples TRBV19 to TRBJ1-5; the match to TRBD1 covers 12 bases. This CDR3 is built from 20 residues. Germline V gene sequence: CDR1 LNHDA, CDR2 SQIVND (reference sequence). V was clipped by 7 bases and J by 0 bases; unmatched bases: 16. The CDR3, as DNA: TGTGCCAGTACCTTTAGGGGGTGGGACAGGGGGCAGGATAGCAATCAGCCCCAGCATTTT. Residues: CASTFRGWDRGQDSNQPQHF.

The chain uses TRBV30 and TRBJ1-6; 11 nucleotides align to TRBD1. J was trimmed by 7 bases and V by 2 bases; bases with no gene match: 10. Germline CDR1 reads GTSNPN; CDR2 reads SVGIG (reference sequence). This CDR3 region has 17 residues. The CDR3 nucleotides read TGTGCCTGGAGTCCCGGGACAGGGGGTTTTTTGAATTCACCCCTCCACTTT. As protein: CAWSPGTGGFLNSPLHF. Using reference TRBV30 and TRBJ1-6 for the parts outside the CDR3, the full variable domain is SQTIHQWPATLVQPVGSPLSLECTVEGTSNPNLYWYRQAAGRGLQLLFYSVGIGQISSEVPQNLSASRPQDRQFILSSKKLLLSDSGFYLCAWSPGTGGFLNSPLHFGNGTRLTVT.

This clonotype was seen a handful of times. V usage is TRBV12-3 or TRBV12-4 and J usage is TRBJ2-5, with a possible D match to TRBD1 (6 bases). The CDR3 runs 13 residues. V gave up 8 bases and J gave up 1 base, with 11 bases separating them. CDR3 protein: CASSTGSQETQYF. Here the CDR3 DNA reads TGTGCCAGCTCAACAGGGTCCCAAGAGACCCAGTACTTC.

The V gene is TRBV3-1, the J gene TRBJ2-4; TRBD1 matches at 7 bases. Germline lookup yields CDR1 LGHDT and CDR2 YNNKEL (reference sequence). V gave up 4 bases and J gave up 7 bases; unmatched junction bases: 10. The CDR3 extends over 15 amino acids. In DNA form, the CDR3 reads TGTGCCAGCAGCCGCACAGGGGCGGGTAGTAACATTCAGTACTTC. Its translation: CASSRTGAGSNIQYF.

In its sample, this clonotype ranks as medium-sized (0.01 to 0.1%). The J gene is TRBJ2-7, the V gene TRBV30; TRBD1 matches 7 bases. The CDR3 has 15 residues. Germline assignment: CDR1 GTSNPN and CDR2 SVGIG (reference sequence). The junction had 12 bases not matched to a gene; V was cut back by 1 base and J by 6 bases. CDR3 bases: TGTGCCTGGAGTGCCAAATCGACAGGGTTTGGCGAGCAGTACTTC. Translation: CAWSAKSTGFGEQYF.

This clonotype came up a few times. The gene calls are TRBV7-2 and TRBJ2-7; D is unclear. The CDR3 has 13 residues. The V gene's germline CDR1 is SGHTA and CDR2 FQGNSA. Trimming stripped 3 bases from V and 4 bases from J, with 10 bases between. CDR3 region: CASSLPSQYEQYF. The CDR3 region has the DNA TGTGCCAGCAGCTTGCCTAGTCAATACGAGCAGTACTTC.